This is a list of T cell receptor beta chains from one sample in a study of cytomegalovirus exposure and HLA in healthy donors. Assay used: immunoSEQ multiplex PCR; TCRdb lists only in-frame clones, some missing. The table shows tens of thousands of clones, with 90% to 95% occurring only once. Sample: PBMCs. These receptors originate from a woman aged 18-29 years in good health and CMV-seropositive. Both conserved end residues are part of each CDR3. A D gene is named only where the DNA matches it firmly. Clone size is given for some rows only: seen once, a few or many times, or a class if the clone is expanded.

>NA|NA|TRBV20-1|TRBJ2-7
CSARSGGEYF
TGCAGTGCTAGATCGGGGGGCGAGTACTTC
>TRBD2|NA|TRBV18|TRBJ2-2
CASSPLAGVSGELFF
TGTGCCAGCTCCCCCTTAGCGGGAGTTTCCGGGGAGCTGTTTTTT
>NA|NA|TRBV13|TRBJ1-2
CAGRHPGLNGYTF
TGTGCCGGCCGTCACCCAGGGTTGAATGGCTACACCTTC
>NA|NA|TRBV5-1|TRBJ2-3
CASSLVAGLATDTQYF
TGCGCCAGCAGCTTGGTTGCGGGGTTGGCCACAGATACGCAGTATTTT
>TRBD2|NA|TRBV7-3|TRBJ2-1
CASSLSGRNNEQFF
TGTGCCAGCAGCCTGAGCGGGAGGAACAATGAGCAGTTCTTC
>NA|NA|TRBV11-3|TRBJ1-2
CASSSSFGFVSYGYTF
TGTGCCAGCAGCTCTAGCTTCGGTTTCGTCTCCTATGGCTACACCTTC
>TRBD2|NA|TRBV7-2|TRBJ2-3
CASSLASSGDTQYF
TGTGCCAGCAGCTTAGCTTCTAGCGGCGATACGCAGTATTTT
>TRBD2|NA|TRBV4-3|TRBJ2-2
CASSLNSAGGTGELFF
TGCGCCAGCAGCCTCAATAGTGCGGGGGGCACCGGGGAGCTGTTTTTT
>NA|NA|TRBV4-1|TRBJ2-5
CASSQWRGETQYF
TGCGCCAGCAGCCAATGGAGGGGAGAGACCCAGTACTTC
>NA|NA|TRBV7-2|TRBJ2-1
CASSPGGSQNEQFF
TGTGCCAGCAGCCCCGGGGGTAGCCAGAATGAGCAGTTCTTC
>NA|NA|TRBV19|TRBJ2-7
CASSIWDSFGYEQYF
TGTGCCAGTAGTATTTGGGACTCTTTTGGGTACGAGCAGTACTTC
>TRBD1|NA|TRBV4-2|TRBJ2-1
CASSQGQGLVSGEQFF
TGTGCCAGCAGCCAGGGACAGGGGCTAGTATCCGGAGAGCAGTTCTTC
>NA|NA|TRBV18|TRBJ1-2
CASSPADDRSSGYTF
TGTGCCAGCTCACCCGCCGATGACAGGTCGAGTGGCTACACCTTC
>TRBD1|NA|TRBV4-2|TRBJ2-5
CASRGQLETQYF
TGTGCCAGCAGGGGACAGTTGGAGACCCAGTACTTC
>NA|once|TRBV19|TRBJ2-7
CASSIGTSYEQYF
TGTGCCAGTAGTATAGGAACGAGCTACGAGCAGTACTTC
>NA|NA|TRBV5-6|TRBJ1-2
CASSPHVVTVGYTF
TGTGCCAGCAGCCCCCACGTGGTGACAGTAGGCTACACCTTC
>TRBD1|NA|TRBV19|TRBJ2-2
CASLGTGGAGELFF
TGTGCCAGCCTCGGGACAGGGGGGGCCGGGGAGCTGTTTTTT
>NA|NA|TRBV5-1|TRBJ1-1
CASSLASGQYITEAFF
TGCGCCAGCAGCTTGGCGTCCGGACAGTATATCACTGAAGCTTTCTTT
>TRBD1|NA|TRBV5-6|TRBJ1-1
CASSWGTAGEAFF
TGTGCCAGCAGCTGGGGGACAGCCGGTGAAGCTTTCTTT
>NA|NA|TRBV6-6|TRBJ1-2
CASSYSGADGYTF
TGTGCCAGCAGTTACTCGGGGGCTGATGGCTACACCTTC
>NA|NA|TRBV6-5|TRBJ1-3
CASSYDWSSGNTIYF
TGTGCCAGCAGTTACGACTGGAGCTCTGGAAACACCATATATTTT
>NA|NA|TRBV5-4|TRBJ2-2
CASSTLARLNTGELFF
TGTGCCAGCAGTACCCTGGCGAGACTGAACACCGGGGAGCTGTTTTTT
>TRBD1|NA|TRBV7-9|TRBJ1-6
CASSAGTAHSPLHF
TGTGCCAGCAGCGCCGGGACAGCACATTCACCCCTCCACTTT
>TRBD1|NA|TRBV29-1|TRBJ2-3
CSVEEQGGTDTQYF
TGCAGCGTTGAAGAACAGGGGGGCACAGATACGCAGTATTTT
>TRBD2|NA|TRBV9|TRBJ2-2
CASSPRAGEVSGELFF
TGTGCCAGCAGCCCTCGAGCGGGAGAAGTTTCCGGGGAGCTGTTTTTT
>NA|NA|TRBV13|TRBJ2-4
CASSLGGRRIAKNIQYF
TGTGCCAGCAGCTTAGGCGGGAGACGAATAGCCAAAAACATTCAGTACTTC
>NA|NA|TRBV2|TRBJ2-3
CASSSRLAADTQYF
TGTGCCAGCAGTTCCCGGCTAGCCGCAGATACGCAGTATTTT
>TRBD2|NA|TRBV10-3|TRBJ2-5
CAISESAGGGQETQYF
TGTGCCATCAGTGAGTCTGCGGGGGGGGGACAAGAGACCCAGTACTTC
>NA|few|TRBV6-5|TRBJ2-2
CATRSGLNTGELFF
TGTGCCACCAGATCCGGGTTGAACACCGGGGAGCTGTTTTTT
>TRBD1|once|TRBV11-3|TRBJ2-7
CASSAQGVNSYEQYF
TGTGCCAGCAGCGCACAGGGGGTAAACTCCTACGAGCAGTACTTC
>TRBD1|NA|TRBV7-8|TRBJ2-1
CASSPTDRGNEQFF
TGTGCCAGCAGCCCGACCGACAGGGGCAATGAGCAGTTCTTC
>TRBD1|NA|TRBV29-1|TRBJ1-1
CSVGDRGQTEAFF
TGCAGCGTTGGAGACAGGGGGCAGACTGAAGCTTTCTTT
>NA|NA|TRBV29-1|TRBJ2-3
CSVRQSTDTQYF
TGCAGCGTGCGACAGAGCACAGATACGCAGTATTTT
>NA|NA|TRBV18|TRBJ2-7
CASSPGGATYEQYF
TGTGCCAGCTCACCGGGCGGGGCGACCTACGAGCAGTACTTC
>NA|NA|TRBV7-2|TRBJ2-5
CASSVGNTRGQETQYF
TGTGCCAGCAGCGTCGGGAACACTAGAGGGCAAGAGACCCAGTACTTC
>NA|NA|TRBV11-3|TRBJ2-3
CASSPPRVDTQYF
TGTGCCAGCAGCCCCCCCCGCGTAGATACGCAGTATTTT
>TRBD1|NA|TRBV7-9|TRBJ1-4
CASSLGPGEHDRGEEKLFF
TGTGCCAGCAGCTTAGGACCCGGGGAACATGACAGGGGAGAGGAAAAACTGTTTTTT
>TRBD1|NA|TRBV5-1|TRBJ1-3
CASSPTGSARNTIYF
TGCGCCAGCAGCCCGACAGGGTCAGCACGAAACACCATATATTTT
>NA|NA|TRBV5-1|TRBJ2-2
CASSLNVAGNTGELFF
TGCGCCAGCAGCTTGAATGTTGCGGGAAACACCGGGGAGCTGTTTTTT
>NA|NA|TRBV2|TRBJ2-5
CASSVTSDSTYQETQYF
TGTGCCAGCAGTGTAACTTCCGACTCGACGTACCAAGAGACCCAGTACTTC
>TRBD1|NA|TRBV5-1|TRBJ2-7
CASSLAGTGGNEQYF
TGCGCCAGCAGCTTGGCCGGGACAGGGGGCAACGAGCAGTACTTC